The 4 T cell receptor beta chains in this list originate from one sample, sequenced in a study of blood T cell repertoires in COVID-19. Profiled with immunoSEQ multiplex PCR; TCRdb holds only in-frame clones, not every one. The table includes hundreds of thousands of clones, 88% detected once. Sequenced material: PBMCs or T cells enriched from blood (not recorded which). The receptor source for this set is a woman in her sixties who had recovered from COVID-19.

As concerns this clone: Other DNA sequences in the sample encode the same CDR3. The CDR3 coding sequence is TGCGCCAGCAGCTTGGCAGGGGGCGATTCACCCCTCCACTTT. It codes for CASSLAGGDSPLHF. The chain is built from TRBV5-1 and TRBJ1-6; 8 positions agree with TRBD1. The V gene end was trimmed by 0 bases and the J gene end by 8 bases; junction bases not matched to a gene: 1. CDR1 SGHRS and CDR2 YFSETQ come from the germline V gene. The CDR3 contains 14 residues.

In DNA form, the CDR3 reads TGTGCCAGCAGCTTAGTTGGGAGGGTTAGTACTTACTCTGGGGCCAACGTCCTGACTTTC. It specifies CASSLVGRVSTYSGANVLTF. The chain couples TRBV11-3 to TRBJ2-6; 7 bases align to TRBD2. The junction had 12 bases not matched to a gene; V was cut back by 1 base and J by 0 bases. CDR1 is SGHNT and CDR2 is YENEEA in the germline V gene. There are 20 residues in the CDR3. Looking up the rest from reference TRBV11-3 and TRBJ2-6 gives the full variable domain: EAGVVQSPRYKIIEKKQPVAFWCNPISGHNTLYWYLQNLGQGPELLIRYENEEAVDDSQLPKDRFSAERLKGVDSTLKIQPAELGDSAVYLCASSLVGRVSTYSGANVLTFGAGSRLTVL.

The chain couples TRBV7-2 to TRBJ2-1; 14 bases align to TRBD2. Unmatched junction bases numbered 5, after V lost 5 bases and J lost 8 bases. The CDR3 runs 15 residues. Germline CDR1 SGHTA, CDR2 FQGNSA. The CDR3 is CASSPWTSGGYEQFF. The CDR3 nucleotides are TGTGCCAGCAGCCCCTGGACTAGCGGGGGGTATGAGCAGTTCTTC.

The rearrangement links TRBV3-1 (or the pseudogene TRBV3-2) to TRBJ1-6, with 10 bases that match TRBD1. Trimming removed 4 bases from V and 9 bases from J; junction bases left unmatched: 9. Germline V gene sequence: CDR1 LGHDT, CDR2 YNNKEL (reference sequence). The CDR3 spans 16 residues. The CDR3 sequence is CASSLGSGTGVSPLHF. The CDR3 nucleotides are TGTGCCAGCAGCCTCGGGTCGGGGACAGGGGTTTCACCCCTCCACTTT.